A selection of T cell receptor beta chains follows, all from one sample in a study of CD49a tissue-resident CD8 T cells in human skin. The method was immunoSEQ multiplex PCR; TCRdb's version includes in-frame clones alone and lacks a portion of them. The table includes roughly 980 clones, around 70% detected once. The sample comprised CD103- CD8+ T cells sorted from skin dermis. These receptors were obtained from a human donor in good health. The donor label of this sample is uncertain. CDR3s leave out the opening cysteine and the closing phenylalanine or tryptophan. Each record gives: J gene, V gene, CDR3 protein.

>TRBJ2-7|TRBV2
ASSSGDSYEQY
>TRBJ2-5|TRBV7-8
ASSQDGEAETQY
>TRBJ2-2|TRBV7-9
ATESNRENTGELF
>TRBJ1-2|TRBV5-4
ASRSDREVYGYT
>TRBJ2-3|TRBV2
ASSHQRDSTDTQY
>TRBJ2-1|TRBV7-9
ASSLAGGPRNEQF
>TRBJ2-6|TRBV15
ATSRERELLGANVLT
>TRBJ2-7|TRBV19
ASSIGPGVQQY
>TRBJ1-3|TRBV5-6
ASSPRQGVYGNTIY
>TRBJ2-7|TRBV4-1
ASSQIRGTVSEQY
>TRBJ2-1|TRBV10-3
AISDPAGEIYNEQF
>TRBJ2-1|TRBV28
ASSYERTSYNEQF
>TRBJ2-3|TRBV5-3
ARSPVQRERDTQY
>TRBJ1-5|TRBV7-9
ASQLRGGSNQPQH
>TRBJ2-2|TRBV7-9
ASSLGGVELF
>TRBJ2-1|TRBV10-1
ASSVRRGPPHEQF
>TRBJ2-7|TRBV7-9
ASSLGGQSPLGQY
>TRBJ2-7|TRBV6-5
ASSYSWTPNYEQY
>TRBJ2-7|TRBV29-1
SVGLRGPHEQY
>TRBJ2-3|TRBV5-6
ASSHRGSGVTSTDTQY
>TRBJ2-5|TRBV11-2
ASSRTGGHGTQY
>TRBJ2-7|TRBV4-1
ASSQVRGTYEQY
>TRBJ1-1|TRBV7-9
ASSLVGVRAEAF
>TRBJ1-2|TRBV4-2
ASSQEYRGSNYGYT
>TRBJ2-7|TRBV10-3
AISEPTRSHTYEQY
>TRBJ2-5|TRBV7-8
ASSALTGVGETQY